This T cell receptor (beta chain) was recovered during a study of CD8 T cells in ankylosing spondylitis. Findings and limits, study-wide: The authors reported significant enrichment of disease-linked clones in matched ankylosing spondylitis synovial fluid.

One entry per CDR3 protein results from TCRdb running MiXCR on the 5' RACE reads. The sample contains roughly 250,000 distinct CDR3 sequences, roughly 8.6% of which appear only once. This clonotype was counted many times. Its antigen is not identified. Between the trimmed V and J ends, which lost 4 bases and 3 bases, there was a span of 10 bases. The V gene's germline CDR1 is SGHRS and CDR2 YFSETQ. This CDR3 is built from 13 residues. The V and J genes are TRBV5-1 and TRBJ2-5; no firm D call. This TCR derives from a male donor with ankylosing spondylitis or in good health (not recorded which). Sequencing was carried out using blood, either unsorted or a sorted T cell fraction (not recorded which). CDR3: CASSRRVEETQYF. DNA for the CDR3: TGCGCCAGCAGCCGTCGCGTGGAAGAGACCCAGTACTTC.